Presented here are 25 T cell receptor beta chains from one specimen sequenced in a study of pediatric ulcerative colitis. During colonoscopy, one to two rectal pinch biopsies were collected. Here immunoSEQ multiplex PCR was the method, and the copy in TCRdb shows in-frame clones only, minus some. The table lists 20,000 to 25,000 clones, approximately 71% of them singletons. The source material was gut tissue. The receptors here all came from a boy between 10 and 17 years old with severe ulcerative colitis.

The J gene is TRBJ2-2, the V gene TRBV27, with 9 bases that match TRBD2. The CDR3 has 15 residues. V was pared by 3 bases and J by 5 bases, with 4 bases of the junction left unmatched. Germline V gives CDR1 MNHEY, CDR2 SMNVEV (reference sequence). The CDR3 loop is CASSFSGSPTGELFF. CDR3 coding DNA: TGTGCCAGCAGTTTTAGCGGGAGTCCAACCGGGGAGCTGTTTTTT.

The chain uses TRBV4-1 and TRBJ2-7; 9 bases are shared with TRBD2. The CDR3 is made up of 14 amino acids. Trimming cost V 3 bases and J 3 bases; bases outside gene matches: 3. Per the germline V gene, CDR1 is MGHRA and CDR2 is YSYEKL. The CDR3 DNA sequence: TGCGCCAGCAGCCAGCGGGAGGGGAACTACGAGCAGTACTTC. This codes for CASSQREGNYEQYF.

This clone was observed a single time. Additional DNA sequences in this sample encode the identical CDR3. V and J are TRBV6-1 and TRBJ2-7, with D perhaps TRBD1 (7 bases). Deletions cut 4 bases from V and 7 bases from J, with 17 bases between. The germline CDR1 and CDR2 sequences are MNHNS and SASEGT. The CDR3 totals 14 residues. The DNA of the CDR3 is TGTGCCAGCAGTGCGGGGGACAGCATCTATGAGCAGTACTTC. It is translated as CASSAGDSIYEQYF.

J is TRBJ1-3 and V is TRBV16; TRBD1 aligns across 7 bases. The CDR3 totals 14 residues. V was clipped by 7 bases and J by 3 bases; unmatched bases: 6. In germline, CDR1 is KGHSY, CDR2 FQNENV. In nucleotides, the CDR3 is TGTGCCAGCATGAAGGGGACAGATGGAAACACCATATATTTT. Amino acids: CASMKGTDGNTIYF.

V and J are TRBV5-5 and TRBJ2-7; tentative D call: TRBD1 (5 bases). This CDR3 has 15 amino acids. V was pared by 4 bases and J by 2 bases, with 16 bases between. CDR1 SGHKS and CDR2 YYEKEE come from the germline V gene (reference sequence). CDR3 DNA: TGTGCCAGCAGCACAACTACTGGGGCAACCTACGAGCAGTACTTC. This sequence encodes CASSTTTGATYEQYF.

V usage is TRBV5-1 and J usage is TRBJ2-7; D perhaps matches TRBD2 (5 bases). Per the germline V gene, CDR1 is SGHRS and CDR2 is YFSETQ. CDR3 length: 14 residues. The V gene lost 1 base and the J gene lost 5 bases, with 13 bases spanning the gap. For the CDR3, the DNA is TGCGCCAGCAGCTTGAGAGGGTTGTCGGACGAGCAGTACTTC. It yields the protein CASSLRGLSDEQYF.

This clone was found a few times. V is TRBV6-1 and J is TRBJ2-7, with 7 nucleotides matching TRBD2. The CDR3 has 14 amino acids. Germline V gene data show CDR1 as MNHNS and CDR2 as SASEGT. With 6 bases clipped from V and 3 bases from J, the junction kept 8 bases outside the gene matches. The CDR3 nucleotides are TGTGCCAGCAGCACCTGGAGCGGGGACTACGAGCAGTACTTC. This translates into CASSTWSGDYEQYF.

The chain employs TRBV6-6 and TRBJ2-7; 7 bases line up with TRBD1. V dropped 10 bases and J dropped 5; count of bases not matched to a gene: 11. CDR1 MNHNY and CDR2 SVGAGI come from the germline V gene (reference sequence). CDR3 size: 13 residues. In nucleotides, the CDR3 is TGTGCCACCCTCTCGGGACAGACCCACGAGCAGTACTTC. It encodes CATLSGQTHEQYF.

The table lists this clone with a count of one. V usage is TRBV29-1 and J usage is TRBJ2-7; the D gene is possibly TRBD2 (6 bases). Trimming left V 7 bases short and J 4 bases short, with 17 bases between. CDR1 and CDR2 from the germline V gene are SQVTM and ANQGSEA. The CDR3 is 13 residues long. CDR3 coding DNA: TGCAGCGCCCGACTAGGGCCATTTTACGAGCAGTACTTC. Translated: CSARLGPFYEQYF.

The chain's CDR3 is CASSPQGYTGELFF. DNA of the CDR3: TGCGCCAGCAGTCCCCAGGGATACACCGGGGAGCTGTTTTTT. This chain connects TRBV5-1 to TRBJ2-2; D is possibly TRBD1 (5 bases). V was pared by 5 bases and J by 3 bases, with 11 bases between. The CDR3 length is 14 residues. The germline CDR1 and CDR2 sequences are SGHRS and YFSETQ.

The rearrangement links TRBV21-1 to TRBJ1-6. TRBV21-1 is tagged as a pseudogene. The CDR3 length is 15 residues. CDR3 sequence: CASSSLGPWDSPLHF. Written as DNA, the CDR3 is TGTGCCAGCAGCAGCCTGGGACCATGGGATTCACCCCTCCACTTT.

Only one count was recorded for this clone. J is TRBJ1-1 and V is TRBV2, with unresolved D. The V gene's germline CDR1 is SNHLY and CDR2 FYNNEI. The CDR3 has 13 amino acids. The V gene lost 5 bases and the J gene lost 10 bases, with 17 bases spanning the gap. The CDR3 bases are TGTGCCAGCAGTCCGGGTGGGAAATTAGGAGCTTTCTTT. Protein: CASSPGGKLGAFF. The full variable domain, with the rest looked up from reference TRBV2 and TRBJ1-1, is EPEVTQTPSHQVTQMGQEVILRCVPISNHLYFYWYRQILGQKVEFLVSFYNNEISEKSEIFDDQFSVERPDGSNFTLKIRSTKLEDSAMYFCASSPGGKLGAFFGQGTRLTVV.

In this sample, this clone turned up once. The V gene is TRBV5-1, the J gene TRBJ2-1; D may be TRBD1 (6 bases). The CDR3 contains 16 residues. Trimming shortened V by 2 bases and J by 0 bases, and 12 bases separated the two germline ends. The germline V gene encodes CDR1 SGHRS and CDR2 YFSETQ. The CDR3 DNA reads TGCGCCAGCAGCTTATCAGGGGTGAGCTCCTACAATGAGCAGTTCTTC. As protein: CASSLSGVSSYNEQFF.

A few counts support this clone. V and J are TRBV6-1 and TRBJ2-5; D remains ambiguous. The germline CDR1 and CDR2 sequences are MNHNS and SASEGT. The V end lost 10 bases, the J end lost 1 base, and 10 bases lay between the germline ends. CDR3 length: 12 amino acids. The CDR3: CAISRLQETQYF. For the CDR3, the DNA is TGTGCCATTAGCCGCCTCCAAGAGACCCAGTACTTC.

This chain joins TRBV4-1 and TRBJ1-4; TRBD1 matches 9 bases. The junction had 3 bases not matched to a gene; V was cut back by 0 bases and J by 7 bases. Looked up from germline, CDR1 is MGHRA and CDR2 is YSYEKL. This CDR3 has 15 residues. CDR3 region: CASSQETGGGEKLFF. The CDR3 bases are TGCGCCAGCAGCCAAGAGACAGGGGGTGGTGAAAAACTGTTTTTT.

This clone was recorded only once. CDR3 loop: CASSQGVGVPGELFF. The CDR3 DNA reads as TGTGCCAGCAGCCAAGGGGTTGGAGTTCCCGGGGAGCTGTTTTTT. The genes are TRBV4-2 and TRBJ2-2; no reliable D call. The CDR3 contains 15 residues. V gave up 1 base and J gave up 6 bases, with 12 bases separating them. Germline V CDR1 and CDR2: LGHNA, YNFKEQ.

Points on this clone: An end of the junction does not agree with germline; a read error may underlie this. The same CDR3 arises from other DNA sequences in this sample as well. The V gene is TRBV2, the J gene TRBJ2-1; D is unresolved. The CDR3 extends over 16 amino acids. Germline-derived CDR1 and CDR2 are SNHLY and FYNNEI. The CDR3 nucleotides read TGTGCCAGCAGTGCTAGTACGGGTACCTCCTATAATGAGCAGTTCTTC. This gives the protein CASSASTGTSYNEQFF.

This clone has only a few counts. This sequence joins TRBV4-1 and TRBJ2-3, with D possibly TRBD2 on 6 matching bases. V gave up 2 bases and J gave up 4 bases, with 16 bases separating them. The length of the CDR3 is 16 residues. The germline CDR1 and CDR2 sequences are MGHRA and YSYEKL. The CDR3 nucleotides read TGCGCCAGCAGCCAACCGACTAGGAGGGTTGCAGATACGCAGTATTTT. Protein: CASSQPTRRVADTQYF.

The chain recombines TRBV29-1 with TRBJ2-1; D uncertain. CDR1 is SQVTM and CDR2 is ANQGSEA in the germline V gene. This CDR3 contains 11 residues. Trimming pared 7 bases from V and 6 bases from J, leaving 10 bases between. CDR3: CSGKLRNEQFF. In DNA, the CDR3 is TGCAGCGGAAAGCTTCGCAATGAGCAGTTCTTC.

The chain joins TRBV27 to TRBJ2-3; D may be TRBD1 or TRBD2 (6 bases each). This CDR3 has 16 amino acids. Germline-derived CDR1 and CDR2 are MNHEY and SMNVEV (reference sequence). V lost 2 bases, J lost 0 bases, and 12 bases lay in between. The CDR3 nucleotides are TGTGCCAGCAGTTTACGGGGGCCCCGTAGCACAGATACGCAGTATTTT. Protein product: CASSLRGPRSTDTQYF.

V and J are TRBV28 and TRBJ1-5; D not resolved. Germline CDR1 MDHEN, CDR2 SYDVKM. Between the trimmed V and J ends, which lost 9 bases and 1 base, there was a span of 16 bases. This CDR3 comprises 15 residues. The CDR3, as DNA: TGTGCCAGGGGCGGGTTTCTCCGCAGCAATCAGCCCCAGCATTTT. It yields the protein CARGGFLRSNQPQHF. Based on the CDR3 plus reference TRBV28 and TRBJ1-5, the full variable domain is DVKVTQSSRYLVKRTGEKVFLECVQDMDHENMFWYRQDPGLGLRLIYFSYDVKMKEKGDIPEGYSVSREKKERFSLILESASTNQTSMYLCARGGFLRSNQPQHFGDGTRLSIL.

This clone was counted a few times. As DNA, the CDR3 is TGTGCCAGCAGCAGTAACATCTACGAGCAGTACTTC. Its translation is CASSSNIYEQYF. The J gene is TRBJ2-7, the V gene TRBV11-3, with D unresolved. The CDR3 is made up of 12 amino acids. Trimming removed 5 bases at V and 3 bases at J, with 8 bases between. The germline V gene has CDR1 SGHNT and CDR2 YENEEA.

DNA of the CDR3: TGCGCCAGCAGCCGGTCCGCGCACACCGGGGAGCTGTTTTTT. Encoded protein: CASSRSAHTGELFF. The chain has TRBV10-2 and TRBJ2-2; no clear D. V was cut by 6 bases and J by 3 bases, with 11 bases left in between. There are 14 residues in the CDR3. Looked up from germline, CDR1 is WSHSY and CDR2 is SAAADI.

The chain links TRBV11-3 to TRBJ2-2, with 7 bases identical to TRBD2. Germline-derived CDR1 and CDR2 are SGHNT and YENEEA. The CDR3 has 15 amino acids. V shed 1 base and J 3 bases; nucleotides not matched to a gene: 2. CDR3 protein: CASSLGTRDTGELFF. The CDR3 DNA follows: TGTGCCAGCAGCTTAGGGACTAGAGACACCGGGGAGCTGTTTTTT.

Remarks on this clone: At one end the junction does not follow the germline gene, possibly because of a read error. The V call is TRBV11-2, the J call TRBJ2-7, with 11 bases matching TRBD2. Germline-derived CDR1 and CDR2 are SGHAT and FQNNGV. CDR3 size: 14 residues. The CDR3 coding sequence is TGTGCCAGCAGCTTGGGCAACGTAGCGGGAGGGCAATCCTTC. Protein sequence: CASSLGNVAGGQSF.